This entry lists 20 T cell receptor beta chains sequenced from one sample in a study of blood T cells in healthy people across ages. Primers used in a second PCR of roughly 7 to 11 cycles were a sample-barcoded 5' primer and a J-beta primer mix. TCRdb re-analysed the 5' RACE reads in MiXCR, keeping a single row per CDR3 protein. The sample includes over 700,000 distinct CDR3 sequences, about 55% seen only once; the top ten take roughly 37%. The sequenced material came from blood. Receptors were obtained from a man older than 75 in good health.

This CDR3 reads CASSGVGLGEQFF. CDR3 nucleotides: TGTGCCAGCAGTGGGGTCGGATTGGGTGAGCAGTTCTTC. The V and J genes are TRBV25-1 and TRBJ2-1; D gene unclear. With 4 bases removed from V and 9 bases from J, the gap between germline ends came to 13 bases. This CDR3 region has 13 residues. Germline V gives CDR1 MGHDK, CDR2 SYGVNS.

This clonotype was detected only a few times. The rearrangement links TRBV2 to TRBJ2-1, with 9 nucleotides matching TRBD1. The CDR3 is made up of 13 amino acids. Trimming at V came to 4 bases and at J to 13 bases, leaving 8 bases not matched to a gene. Germline CDR1 is SNHLY and CDR2 is FYNNEI. As DNA, the CDR3 is TGTGCCAGCAGTGCCACAGGGGGCCACCAACAGTTCTTC. Translation gives CASSATGGHQQFF.

The gene calls are TRBV6-5 and TRBJ2-2, with 7 positions matching TRBD1. CDR3 size: 14 residues. Germline CDR1 is MNHEY and CDR2 is SVGAGI. The V segment lost 8 bases and the J segment 2 bases; nucleotides outside the gene matches: 5. Here the CDR3 DNA reads TGTGCCAGCCGCTGGGACAGAAACACCGGGGAGCTGTTTTTT. It translates to CASRWDRNTGELFF.

The chain couples TRBV28 to TRBJ2-1; 9 bases align to TRBD2. Germline V gene sequence: CDR1 MDHEN, CDR2 SYDVKM. The V segment lost 1 base and the J segment 0 bases; nucleotides outside the gene matches: 7. The CDR3 is made up of 18 amino acids. CDR3 loop: CASSLYGSAGGSYNEQFF. The CDR3 bases are TGTGCCAGCAGTTTATACGGCTCAGCGGGGGGCTCCTACAATGAGCAGTTCTTC.

This clonotype was found a few times. The chain has TRBV14 and TRBJ1-5; D is undetermined. V was pared by 4 bases and J by 7 bases, with 8 bases between. The CDR3 extends over 12 amino acids. Germline CDR1 is SGHDN and CDR2 is FVKESK. The CDR3 sequence is CASSPPGQPQHF. The CDR3 DNA reads TGTGCCAGCAGCCCACCGGGACAGCCCCAGCATTTT.

This clonotype turned up a few times. The chain couples TRBV6-5 to TRBJ1-2; D is uncertain. CDR3 length equals 16 residues. Germline CDR1 is MNHEY and CDR2 is SVGAGI. Between the trimmed V and J ends, which lost 4 bases and 3 bases, there was a span of 18 bases. The CDR3 is CASSFGSGFIDYGYTF. The CDR3, as DNA: TGTGCCAGCAGTTTTGGCTCGGGGTTCATCGACTATGGCTACACCTTC.

The rearrangement links TRBV20-1 to TRBJ2-6; tentative D call: TRBD1 (5 bases). The germline V gene has CDR1 DFQATT and CDR2 SNEGSKA (reference sequence). The germline V and J ends were trimmed by 3 bases and 5 bases, with 8 bases remaining between them. This CDR3 comprises 13 residues. The CDR3 DNA is TGCAGTGCTAGGCAGGGTCGGGCCAACGTCCTGACTTTC. The encoded protein is CSARQGRANVLTF.

The rearrangement uses TRBV14 and TRBJ2-1; 12 bases align to TRBD1. The CDR3 has 15 residues. CDR1 is SGHDN and CDR2 is FVKESK in the germline V gene. Unmatched junction bases numbered 13, after V lost 7 bases and J lost 12 bases. The CDR3 DNA reads TGTGCCAGCAATCCTTGGGGGACAGGGGGCCCTGGGCAGTTCTTC. The encoded protein is CASNPWGTGGPGQFF.

V and J are TRBV12-3 or TRBV12-4 and TRBJ2-7; possibly TRBD1 or TRBD2 for D (6 bases each). The CDR3 is 13 amino acids. V gave up 6 bases and J gave up 6 bases, with 15 bases separating them. The CDR3 here is CASSFGGPGEQYF. Here the CDR3 DNA reads TGTGCCAGCAGCTTTGGGGGGCCGGGCGAGCAGTACTTC.

This clonotype was seen a few times. The chain combines TRBV7-2 with TRBJ2-7, with TRBD1 as a possible D gene (6 bases). Between the trimmed V and J ends, which lost 10 bases and 2 bases, there was a span of 27 bases. Germline CDR1 reads SGHTA; CDR2 reads FQGNSA. This CDR3 spans 17 amino acids. CDR3 protein: CAIQGQGPLHFTYEQYF. The CDR3 DNA sequence: TGTGCCATACAAGGGCAGGGGCCTCTCCACTTCACCTACGAGCAGTACTTC.

The count of this clonotype is one. V usage is TRBV24-1 and J usage is TRBJ2-1; 12 nucleotides match TRBD2. The CDR3 sequence is 17 residues long. From germline, CDR1 is KGHDR and CDR2 SFDVKD. The V segment lost 3 bases and the J segment 4 bases; nucleotides outside the gene matches: 6. CDR3 loop: CATSDPLTSGRYNEQFF. CDR3 nucleotides: TGTGCCACCAGTGATCCCCTCACTAGCGGGAGGTACAATGAGCAGTTCTTC.

The chain recombines TRBV7-9 with TRBJ2-5, with D possibly TRBD2 on 5 matching bases. CDR1 and CDR2 (germline): SEHNR, FQNEAQ (reference sequence). The CDR3 length is 16 residues. Trimming removed 3 bases from V and 2 bases from J, with 16 bases in between. This CDR3 reads CASSFSVGAKQETQYF. Written as DNA, the CDR3 is TGTGCCAGCAGCTTTTCGGTGGGAGCGAAGCAAGAGACCCAGTACTTC.

This clonotype was observed a handful of times. The genes are TRBV6-6 and TRBJ2-1, with TRBD2 identical over 10 bases. With 2 bases clipped from V and 9 bases from J, the junction kept 7 bases outside the gene matches. The CDR3 is 15 amino acids. CDR1 and CDR2 from the germline V gene are MNHNY and SVGAGI (reference sequence). The CDR3 sequence is CASSYGTSGNGEQFF. As DNA, the CDR3 is TGTGCCAGCAGTTACGGAACTAGCGGGAATGGTGAGCAGTTCTTC.

The chain couples TRBV13 to TRBJ1-2; D may be TRBD1 (5 bases). CDR3 size: 15 residues. The V end lost 2 bases, the J end lost 5 bases, and 15 bases lay between the germline ends. Germline CDR1 reads PRHDT; CDR2 reads FYEKMQ (reference sequence). CDR3 residues: CASSLPRALFYGYTF. The CDR3 bases are TGTGCCAGCAGCTTACCCAGGGCCCTCTTTTATGGCTACACCTTC.

The chain combines TRBV11-2 with TRBJ2-1; D may be TRBD1 or TRBD2 (6 bases each). Per germline, CDR1 SGHAT and CDR2 FQNNGV. The CDR3 is 13 residues long. Deletions cut 8 bases from V and 15 bases from J, with 23 bases between. CDR3 loop: CASSPLLGGSGFF. The CDR3 DNA sequence: TGTGCCAGCTCCCCGCTTCTGGGGGGCAGTGGGTTCTTC.

This sequence joins TRBV29-1 and TRBJ1-2; D call uncertain. Germline V CDR1 and CDR2: SQVTM, ANQGSEA. The CDR3 is 12 residues long. V lost 3 bases, J lost 3 bases, and 8 bases lay in between. The chain's CDR3 is CSVEVRDYGYTF. The CDR3 DNA reads TGCAGCGTTGAGGTGCGGGACTATGGCTACACCTTC.

V and J are TRBV20-1 and TRBJ2-7, with 13 bases that match TRBD2. The CDR3 is 15 amino acids. With 3 bases clipped from V and 4 bases from J, the junction kept 6 bases outside the gene matches. CDR1 is DFQATT, CDR2 SNEGSKA, per germline (reference sequence). This chain's CDR3 is CSARSGLAGMYEQYF. CDR3 DNA sequence: TGCAGTGCTAGGTCGGGACTAGCGGGAATGTACGAGCAGTACTTC.

This clonotype was seen a few times. The chain combines TRBV7-3 with TRBJ2-7; 8 nucleotides align to TRBD1. The CDR3 spans 13 residues. Germline V gene data show CDR1 as SGHTA and CDR2 as FQGTGA. V was pared by 5 bases and J by 9 bases, with 9 bases of the junction left unmatched. This CDR3 is CASSPGQGLSQYF. The CDR3, as DNA: TGTGCCAGCAGCCCAGGACAGGGTCTTTCGCAGTACTTC. The entire variable domain, with the rest obtained from reference TRBV7-3 and TRBJ2-7, is as follows: GAGVSQTPSNKVTEKGKYVELRCDPISGHTALYWYRQSLGQGPEFLIYFQGTGAADDSGLPNDRFFAVRPEGSVSTLKIQRTERGDSAVYLCASSPGQGLSQYFGPGTRLTVT.

This chain links TRBV5-5 with TRBJ1-2, with D uncertain. This CDR3 has 14 amino acids. Trimming removed 0 bases from V and 5 bases from J, with 11 bases in between. Germline values: CDR1 SGHKS, CDR2 YYEKEE (reference sequence). The CDR3 DNA is TGTGCCAGCAGCTTGGGTCTTGAGCTGTATGGCTACACCTTC. The encoded protein is CASSLGLELYGYTF.

The V gene is TRBV7-2, the J gene TRBJ2-1; 9 bases match TRBD2. V shed 7 bases and J 9 bases; nucleotides not matched to a gene: 13. Germline CDR1 is SGHTA and CDR2 is FQGNSA. The CDR3 consists of 15 residues. This CDR3 is CASTLRGGGWVEQFF. For the CDR3, the DNA is TGTGCCAGCACGCTGCGGGGGGGTGGATGGGTTGAGCAGTTCTTC.